A single sample is the source of the 13 T cell receptor beta chains below, sequenced in a study of blood T cell repertoires in COVID-19. The data were produced by immunoSEQ multiplex PCR, yet TCRdb's version contains in-frame clones alone and is incomplete. The table shows 10,000 to 14,000 clones, with 88% occurring only once. What was sequenced was peripheral blood. The receptor set was obtained from a human donor in a cohort sampled during active COVID-19.

The V call is TRBV4-1, the J call TRBJ2-7; D unclear. Per germline, CDR1 MGHRA and CDR2 YSYEKL. The CDR3 loop spans 14 amino acids. V was trimmed by 1 base and J by 0 bases, leaving 7 bases between them. The CDR3 nucleotides are TGCGCCAGCAGCCAAGTCTTCGGCTCCTACGAGCAGTACTTC. It codes for CASSQVFGSYEQYF.

The V call is TRBV7-9, the J call TRBJ2-1, with 9 bases aligning to TRBD2. The CDR3 extends over 16 amino acids. Germline V gene sequence: CDR1 SEHNR, CDR2 FQNEAQ (reference sequence). The junction had 12 bases not matched to a gene; V was cut back by 5 bases and J by 7 bases. In DNA form, the CDR3 reads TGTGCCAGCAGCCCTCCGGGCGGGGGGGCCGGGAATGAGCAGTTCTTC. It specifies CASSPPGGGAGNEQFF.

This clone was observed a few times. The V gene is TRBV5-8, the J gene TRBJ2-7; TRBD2 matches at 12 bases. Germline V gives CDR1 SGHTS, CDR2 YDEGEE. The CDR3 runs to 14 residues. Unmatched junction bases numbered 8, after V lost 6 bases and J lost 7 bases. The DNA of the CDR3 is TGTGCCAGCACCAGACTAGCGGGGGAGAGGGAGCAGTACTTC. This codes for CASTRLAGEREQYF.

In this sample, this clone turned up once. The J gene is TRBJ1-3, the V gene TRBV5-3; D not certain. TRBV5-3 is an ORF; its function is uncertain. Trimming pared 3 bases from V and 0 bases from J, leaving 16 bases between. The length of the CDR3 is 17 residues. The CDR3 bases are TGTGCCAGAAGCTCCGATGTGCGGTCGAGCTCTGGAAACACCATATATTTT. It translates to CARSSDVRSSSGNTIYF.

A few counts support this clone. The chain combines TRBV2 with TRBJ1-1; tentative D call: TRBD1 (5 bases). Germline V gene data show CDR1 as SNHLY and CDR2 as FYNNEI. V shed 4 bases and J shed 4 bases, with 10 bases lying between them. CDR3 length equals 13 residues. The CDR3: CASSGGGITEAFF. In DNA, the CDR3 is TGTGCCAGCAGTGGCGGGGGTATCACTGAAGCTTTCTTT.

The V call is TRBV5-1, the J call TRBJ1-6, with unresolved D. Germline assignment: CDR1 SGHRS and CDR2 YFSETQ. The CDR3 contains 16 residues. V was trimmed by 0 bases and J by 10 bases, leaving 17 bases between them. In DNA form, the CDR3 reads TGCGCCAGCAGCTTGGCGGCCGACTTGAGTAGGTCACCCCTCCACTTT. Translated: CASSLAADLSRSPLHF.

This sequence joins TRBV5-6 and TRBJ2-1, with 7 positions matching TRBD1. Per the germline V gene, CDR1 is SGHDT and CDR2 is YYEEEE. Germline trimming cut 2 bases from V and 10 bases from J; bases unmatched to any gene: 18. This CDR3 region has 17 residues. Here the CDR3 DNA reads TGTGCCAGCAGCTTCGACTATATAAGGACAGGAAAAGGCGAGCAGTTCTTC. This translates into CASSFDYIRTGKGEQFF.

This rearrangement joins TRBV27 to TRBJ1-2, with D possibly being TRBD1 (6 bases). This CDR3 contains 14 residues. The V gene's germline CDR1 is MNHEY and CDR2 SMNVEV (reference sequence). Trimming removed 4 bases from V and 2 bases from J, with 11 bases in between. DNA for the CDR3: TGTGCCAGCAGTTCTTTGAGGGGGAACTATGGCTACACCTTC. This codes for CASSSLRGNYGYTF.

The J gene is TRBJ2-1, the V gene TRBV9; D not certain. With 3 bases removed from V and 7 bases from J, the gap between germline ends came to 23 bases. Germline CDR1 is SGDLS and CDR2 is YYNGEE. This CDR3 has 17 residues. Written as DNA, the CDR3 is TGTGCCAGCAGCGCCCCTATGGCAGGTGAGCTTTGGAATGAGCAGTTCTTC. This gives the protein CASSAPMAGELWNEQFF.

This chain connects TRBV5-1 to TRBJ2-7; D may be TRBD1 (6 bases). CDR1 is SGHRS, CDR2 YFSETQ, per germline. The CDR3 runs to 15 residues. The germline V and J ends were trimmed by 5 bases and 0 bases, with 15 bases remaining between them. The CDR3 sequence: CASRPTGLSSYEQYF. In DNA form, the CDR3 reads TGCGCCAGCAGGCCTACAGGGCTGAGCTCCTACGAGCAGTACTTC.

The chain employs TRBV7-2 and TRBJ2-3; 10 nucleotides line up with TRBD2. Looked up from germline, CDR1 is SGHTA and CDR2 is FQGNSA. CDR3 size: 19 residues. The J segment lost 0 bases and the V segment lost 1 base, leaving 10 bases of the junction unmatched. The CDR3 loop reads CASSLDLAGARTSTDTQYF. In DNA, the CDR3 is TGTGCCAGCAGCTTAGATCTAGCGGGGGCCCGAACTAGCACAGATACGCAGTATTTT.

The chain couples TRBV30 to TRBJ1-1; TRBD1 matches 11 bases. The CDR3 is made up of 13 amino acids. Germline-derived CDR1 and CDR2 are GTSNPN and SVGIG (reference sequence). Germline trimming cut 3 bases from V and 3 bases from J; bases unmatched to any gene: 0. The DNA for the CDR3 is TGTGCCTGGAGGGACAGGGGGCACACTGAAGCTTTCTTT. Encoded protein: CAWRDRGHTEAFF. Drawing the rest from reference TRBV30 and TRBJ1-1, the complete variable domain is SQTIHQWPATLVQPVGSPLSLECTVEGTSNPNLYWYRQAAGRGLQLLFYSVGIGQISSEVPQNLSASRPQDRQFILSSKKLLLSDSGFYLCAWRDRGHTEAFFGQGTRLTVV.

V and J are TRBV19 and TRBJ1-5; possible D gene TRBD1, 6 bases. Between the trimmed V and J ends, which lost 2 bases and 2 bases, there was a span of 16 bases. The CDR3 is 17 amino acids. CDR1 is LNHDA, CDR2 SQIVND, per germline (reference sequence). Written as DNA, the CDR3 is TGTGCCAGTAGTATACCCCGGGACACCAAAGGCAATCAGCCCCAGCATTTT. Translating it yields CASSIPRDTKGNQPQHF.